This T cell receptor beta chain came from a study of blood T cell repertoires in COVID-19. About the research overall: The origin of the acute and convalescent COVID-19 samples was the United States, Italy and Spain. Sources were T cells, B-cell-depleted T cells, or PBMCs; the material itself was cDNA or gDNA.

Original processing methods: Estimated nucleated cell counts came from reference gene primer amplification. The data were produced by immunoSEQ multiplex PCR, yet TCRdb's version contains in-frame clones alone and is incomplete. The DNA was the basis for D and trimming; V, J and clone size are from that table. Of about half a million clones detected, 80% to 90% appear once; the ten largest clones hold 3.2%. Germline CDR1 reads SNHLY; CDR2 reads FYNNEI. The length of the CDR3 is 14 residues. V gave up 4 bases and J gave up 4 bases, with 13 bases separating them. The sequence derives from a human donor in a cohort sampled during active COVID-19. The sequencing input was peripheral blood. The genes are TRBV2 and TRBJ1-1; D is unclear. CDR3: CASSGGGRVTEAFF. The CDR3 region has the DNA TGTGCCAGCAGTGGGGGTGGGAGGGTCACTGAAGCTTTCTTT.